This T cell receptor beta chain stems from a study of T cell changes during pregnancy in multiple sclerosis. This table comes from immunoSEQ multiplex PCR, and its TCRdb copy is limited to in-frame clones, with some not included. The repertoire holds about 110,000 clones, with about 89% as singletons. CDR1 is MDHEN and CDR2 is SYDVKM in the germline V gene. The V and J ends lost 4 bases and 5 bases, in that order; junction bases with no gene match: 7. The CDR3 is 15 residues long. This TCR derives from a female donor with multiple sclerosis, enrolled in a pregnancy study. The material sequenced was peripheral blood, taken before pregnancy. The V and J genes are TRBV28 and TRBJ2-5; 10 bases match TRBD1. CDR3 region: CASSSTGQGVETQYF. CDR3 in DNA: TGTGCCAGCAGTTCAACCGGACAGGGGGTCGAGACCCAGTACTTC.